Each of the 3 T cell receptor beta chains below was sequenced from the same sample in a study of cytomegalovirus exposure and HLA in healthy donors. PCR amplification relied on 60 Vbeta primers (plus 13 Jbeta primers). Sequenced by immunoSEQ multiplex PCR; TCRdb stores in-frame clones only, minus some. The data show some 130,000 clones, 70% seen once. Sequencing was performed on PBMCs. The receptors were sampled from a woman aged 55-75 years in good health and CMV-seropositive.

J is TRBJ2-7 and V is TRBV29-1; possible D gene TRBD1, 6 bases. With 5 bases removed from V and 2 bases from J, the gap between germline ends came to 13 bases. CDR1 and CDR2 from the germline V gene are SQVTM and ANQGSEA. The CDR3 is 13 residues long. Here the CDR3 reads CSVHDRLTYEQYF. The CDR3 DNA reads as TGCAGCGTTCACGACAGGTTAACCTACGAGCAGTACTTC.

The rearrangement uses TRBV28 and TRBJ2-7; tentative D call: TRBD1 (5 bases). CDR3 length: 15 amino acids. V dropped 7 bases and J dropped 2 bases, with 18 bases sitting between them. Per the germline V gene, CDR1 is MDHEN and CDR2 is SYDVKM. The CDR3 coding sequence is TGTGCCAGCAACCAGCCAGGTAGGGGCCCCTACGAGCAGTACTTC. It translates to CASNQPGRGPYEQYF.

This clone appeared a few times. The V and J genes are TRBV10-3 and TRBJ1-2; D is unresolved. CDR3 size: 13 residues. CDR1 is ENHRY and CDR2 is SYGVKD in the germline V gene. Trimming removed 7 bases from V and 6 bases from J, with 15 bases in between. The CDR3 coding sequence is TGTGCCATCACAGAGGACTTGATGGATGGCTACACCTTC. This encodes CAITEDLMDGYTF.